The 27 T cell receptor beta chains reported below all come from one sample, sequenced in a study of OX40 agonist ivuxolimab in advanced cancers. Measured with immunoSEQ multiplex PCR; TCRdb has only the in-frame clones, and not every one. The profile shows fewer than 85,000 clones, 90% of them singletons. The material was CD4+ or CD8+ T cells sorted from blood, obtained in a trial of the OX40 agonist ivuxolimab. These TCRs come from an adult with an advanced solid tumor such as melanoma, head and neck, liver or kidney cancer.

J is TRBJ1-1 and V is TRBV30, with D unclear. Germline loops: CDR1 GTSNPN, CDR2 SVGIG (reference sequence). The CDR3 is made up of 12 amino acids. The V end lost 4 bases, the J end lost 1 base, and 7 bases lay between the germline ends. The CDR3 DNA is TGTGCCTGGATACCTCGGAACACTGAAGCTTTCTTT. This codes for CAWIPRNTEAFF.

This clone was observed a handful of times. The rearrangement links TRBV28 to TRBJ2-7; D possibly matches TRBD1 or TRBD2 (5 bases each). Germline V gene data show CDR1 as MDHEN and CDR2 as SYDVKM. Trimming took off 6 bases at V and 0 bases at J, with 15 bases between the two ends. The CDR3 has 15 residues. CDR3 residues: CASSLTGTRSYEQYF. The CDR3 nucleotides are TGTGCCAGCAGCTTGACCGGGACCCGCTCCTACGAGCAGTACTTC.

This clone has just a few counts. V and J are TRBV6-1 and TRBJ1-1; D is unresolved. CDR1 is MNHNS and CDR2 is SASEGT in the germline V gene. Deletions cut 1 base from V and 3 bases from J, with 9 bases between. The CDR3 is 14 amino acids. The CDR3 loop is CASSEGQAYTEAFF. DNA of the CDR3: TGTGCCAGCAGTGAAGGTCAGGCCTACACTGAAGCTTTCTTT.

The chain recombines TRBV5-1 with TRBJ1-1, with 7 nucleotides matching TRBD1. The CDR3 is 15 amino acids. The germline CDR1 and CDR2 sequences are SGHRS and YFSETQ. J gave up 2 bases and V 0 bases, and 4 bases lay outside the gene matches. CDR3: CASSLEGTVNTEAFF. In DNA, the CDR3 is TGCGCCAGCAGCTTGGAGGGGACAGTAAACACTGAAGCTTTCTTT. Based on the CDR3 plus reference TRBV5-1 and TRBJ1-1, the full variable domain is KAGVTQTPRYLIKTRGQQVTLSCSPISGHRSVSWYQQTPGQGLQFLFEYFSETQRNKGNFPGRFSGRQFSNSRSEMNVSTLELGDSALYLCASSLEGTVNTEAFFGQGTRLTVV.

This clone was detected a few times. The chain recombines TRBV2 with TRBJ2-1, with TRBD2 matching 9 bases. The CDR3 contains 19 residues. Germline loops: CDR1 SNHLY, CDR2 FYNNEI. The V segment lost 5 bases and the J segment 4 bases; nucleotides outside the gene matches: 18. This CDR3 reads CASSPPHGLASGKYNEQFF. DNA for the CDR3: TGTGCCAGCAGTCCCCCCCACGGTTTGGCTAGCGGGAAATACAATGAGCAGTTCTTC.

This chain links TRBV4-2 with TRBJ2-7; D call uncertain. Trimming shortened V by 0 bases and J by 0 bases, and 6 bases separated the two germline ends. The CDR3 contains 14 residues. Germline V CDR1 and CDR2: LGHNA, YNFKEQ. For the CDR3, the DNA is TGTGCCAGCAGCCAAGAAGAGAGCTCCTACGAGCAGTACTTC. Residues: CASSQEESSYEQYF.

In nucleotides, the CDR3 is TGTGCCAGCAGCCAAATGACAGGACCGAACACCGGGGAGCTGTTTTTT. Translation: CASSQMTGPNTGELFF. The rearrangement links TRBV14 to TRBJ2-2; tentatively, D is TRBD1 (6 bases). The CDR3 has 16 residues. Looked up from germline, CDR1 is SGHDN and CDR2 is FVKESK. The ends were cut back, 2 bases at V and 0 bases at J, with 10 bases in the middle.

The chain combines TRBV15 with TRBJ1-5; D not resolved. CDR1 and CDR2 (germline): LNHNV, YYDKDF (reference sequence). Trimming shortened V by 0 bases and J by 6 bases, and 6 bases separated the two germline ends. This CDR3 has 13 amino acids. The CDR3 sequence is CATSRDSPQPQHF. In nucleotides, the CDR3 is TGTGCCACCAGCAGAGATTCGCCTCAGCCCCAGCATTTT.

The CDR3 region is CASSLYISGANVLTF. The CDR3 bases are TGCGCCAGCAGCTTATATATCTCTGGGGCCAACGTCCTGACTTTC. This chain uses TRBV5-1 with TRBJ2-6; D gene unclear. Germline loops: CDR1 SGHRS, CDR2 YFSETQ. V lost 2 bases, J lost 0 bases, and 6 bases lay in between. The CDR3 is made up of 15 amino acids.

The V gene is TRBV6-1, the J gene TRBJ2-1; either TRBD1 or TRBD2 may supply D (5 bases each). The CDR3 has 14 amino acids. Germline V CDR1 and CDR2: MNHNS, SASEGT. V was cut by 6 bases and J by 6 bases, with 15 bases left in between. The CDR3 sequence is CASSRDPESNEQFF. The CDR3 nucleotides read TGTGCCAGCAGCAGGGACCCCGAGAGCAATGAGCAGTTCTTC.

This chain links TRBV11-2 with TRBJ2-3, with 10 bases that match TRBD1. Per germline, CDR1 SGHAT and CDR2 FQNNGV. This CDR3 is built from 18 residues. V shed 2 bases and J 2 bases; nucleotides not matched to a gene: 10. The CDR3 coding sequence is TGTGCCAGCAGCTTACGGCCCGGGGGACAGGGGATCACAGATACGCAGTATTTT. It yields the protein CASSLRPGGQGITDTQYF.

The chain carries TRBV6-5 and TRBJ2-2, with D perhaps given as TRBD1 or TRBD2 (5 bases each). The germline V gene encodes CDR1 MNHEY and CDR2 SVGAGI. The CDR3 length is 14 residues. Trimming pared 4 bases from V and 3 bases from J, leaving 9 bases between. In DNA form, the CDR3 reads TGTGCCAGCAGTTGGGGGAGCGACACCGGGGAGCTGTTTTTT. Amino acid sequence: CASSWGSDTGELFF.

This rearrangement joins TRBV5-4 to TRBJ2-1, with no clear D. The CDR3 sequence is 13 residues long. V was shortened by 5 bases and J by 6 bases, with 12 bases between the two germline ends. Looked up from germline, CDR1 is SGHNT and CDR2 is YYREEE (reference sequence). Here the CDR3 DNA reads TGTGCCAGCAGGACTCCTCTGGCCAATGAGCAGTTCTTC. This encodes CASRTPLANEQFF.

The chain is built from TRBV19 and TRBJ2-7; 10 positions agree with TRBD2. After removal of 7 bases from V and 7 bases from J, the junction contained 16 bases not matched to a gene. The CDR3 is 16 residues long. The germline V gene encodes CDR1 LNHDA and CDR2 SQIVND (reference sequence). This CDR3 is CASTSVRLAGVGEQYF. As DNA, the CDR3 is TGTGCCAGTACCTCCGTTCGTCTAGCGGGAGTAGGGGAGCAGTACTTC. The full variable domain, rest sourced from reference TRBV19 and TRBJ2-7, is DGGITQSPKYLFRKEGQNVTLSCEQNLNHDAMYWYRQDPGQGLRLIYYSQIVNDFQKGDIAEGYSVSREKKESFPLTVTSAQKNPTAFYLCASTSVRLAGVGEQYFGPGTRLTVT.

This chain links TRBV5-1 with TRBJ2-3; D unclear. V dropped 4 bases and J dropped 0 bases, with 12 bases sitting between them. CDR3 size: 15 residues. In germline, CDR1 is SGHRS, CDR2 YFSETQ. This CDR3 reads CASSQYVGSTDTQYF. The CDR3 DNA follows: TGCGCCAGCAGCCAATACGTCGGGAGCACAGATACGCAGTATTTT.

The V gene is TRBV30, the J gene TRBJ1-5, with a tentative D call TRBD1 (6 bases). V lost 1 base, J lost 0 bases, and 16 bases lay in between. This CDR3 contains 17 residues. Germline V gene sequence: CDR1 GTSNPN, CDR2 SVGIG (reference sequence). CDR3 protein: CAWSGGARVFSNQPQHF. CDR3 bases: TGTGCCTGGAGTGGGGGGGCGAGGGTTTTTAGCAATCAGCCCCAGCATTTT.

This sequence joins TRBV5-1 and TRBJ1-1; tentative D call: TRBD1 (5 bases). The V and J ends lost 6 bases and 4 bases respectively, with 19 bases between them. This CDR3 contains 15 residues. Germline lookup yields CDR1 SGHRS and CDR2 YFSETQ. As DNA, the CDR3 is TGCGCCAGCAACCCTTTCGGGGCATCCGGCACTGAAGCTTTCTTT. It yields the protein CASNPFGASGTEAFF.

The V and J genes are TRBV7-2 and TRBJ2-7; 10 bases fit TRBD2. V was clipped by 5 bases and J by 3 bases; unmatched bases: 7. Germline CDR1 SGHTA, CDR2 FQGNSA. This CDR3 spans 15 amino acids. The CDR3 loop is CASSPPLAGSYEQYF. As DNA, the CDR3 is TGTGCCAGCAGCCCCCCACTAGCGGGAAGCTACGAGCAGTACTTC.

This clone was observed a handful of times. The genes are TRBV19 and TRBJ1-4; D may be TRBD1 (5 bases). The V and J ends lost 3 bases and 0 bases respectively, with 11 bases between them. Germline CDR1 LNHDA, CDR2 SQIVND (reference sequence). This CDR3 comprises 16 residues. The CDR3 coding sequence is TGTGCCAGTAGTATTGGGGACGGGACAACTAATGAAAAACTGTTTTTT. Translating it yields CASSIGDGTTNEKLFF.

The rearrangement uses TRBV28 and TRBJ2-5, with a weak D call TRBD2 (6 bases). V was trimmed by 6 bases and J by 5 bases, leaving 10 bases between them. Germline V CDR1 and CDR2: MDHEN, SYDVKM. The CDR3 extends over 12 amino acids. CDR3 DNA: TGTGCCAGCAGCGCGGGACGGGAGACCCAGTACTTC. This translates into CASSAGRETQYF.

Of note for this clone: Additional DNA sequences in this sample encode the identical CDR3. This chain links TRBV11-2 with TRBJ1-1; D remains ambiguous. With 2 bases removed from V and 3 bases from J, the gap between germline ends came to 4 bases. This CDR3 is built from 12 residues. Germline V lookup: CDR1 SGHAT, CDR2 FQNNGV. The CDR3 coding sequence is TGTGCCAGCAGCTTACGGGACACTGAAGCTTTCTTT. As protein: CASSLRDTEAFF.

The gene calls are TRBV7-3 and TRBJ1-1; a possible D gene is TRBD1 (6 bases). CDR1 and CDR2 (germline): SGHTA, FQGTGA. Between the trimmed V and J ends, which lost 8 bases and 0 bases, there was a span of 16 bases. This CDR3 region has 15 residues. CDR3 in DNA: TGTGCCAGCTCCCCCTTGGGGGCCGTGAACACTGAAGCTTTCTTT. It is translated as CASSPLGAVNTEAFF.

V and J are TRBV18 and TRBJ2-2; D may be TRBD1 (6 bases). V was pared by 2 bases and J by 0 bases, with 10 bases between. The CDR3 is 16 amino acids. CDR1 and CDR2 from the germline V gene are KGHSH and LQKENI. The CDR3 bases are TGTGCCAGCTCACCATTTACAGGGCCGAACACCGGGGAGCTGTTTTTT. Encoded protein: CASSPFTGPNTGELFF. Complete variable domain (other parts from reference TRBV18 and TRBJ2-2): NAGVMQNPRHLVRRRGQEARLRCSPMKGHSHVYWYRQLPEEGLKFMVYLQKENIIDESGMPKERFSAEFPKEGPSILRIQQVVRGDSAAYFCASSPFTGPNTGELFFGEGSRLTVL.

The chain is built from TRBV28 and TRBJ1-1; a possible D gene is TRBD1 (5 bases). Germline V lookup: CDR1 MDHEN, CDR2 SYDVKM. V dropped 4 bases and J dropped 3 bases, with 15 bases sitting between them. CDR3 length: 15 residues. The CDR3 DNA follows: TGTGCCAGCAGTTCTCCCGGGACCGTAGACACTGAAGCTTTCTTT. Protein: CASSSPGTVDTEAFF. Looking up the rest from reference TRBV28 and TRBJ1-1 gives the full variable domain: DVKVTQSSRYLVKRTGEKVFLECVQDMDHENMFWYRQDPGLGLRLIYFSYDVKMKEKGDIPEGYSVSREKKERFSLILESASTNQTSMYLCASSSPGTVDTEAFFGQGTRLTVV.

The rearrangement links TRBV29-1 to TRBJ2-5; 7 bases fit TRBD2. Losses at the gene ends were 5 bases for V and 1 base for J; bases not matched to a gene: 7. The CDR3 sequence is 14 residues long. CDR1 and CDR2 from the germline V gene are SQVTM and ANQGSEA. CDR3 in DNA: TGCAGCGTTCCCCCTAGCGGCCCCCAAGAGACCCAGTACTTC. Translated, it gives CSVPPSGPQETQYF.

The chain joins TRBV6-6 to TRBJ1-6; perhaps TRBD1 as D (5 bases). Germline V CDR1 and CDR2: MNHNY, SVGAGI (reference sequence). The CDR3 is made up of 16 amino acids. V gave up 3 bases and J gave up 4 bases, with 13 bases separating them. The CDR3 coding sequence is TGTGCCAGCAGTTATTCGGGGGTAGCTTATAATTCACCCCTCCACTTT. Translation gives CASSYSGVAYNSPLHF.

This sequence joins TRBV2 and TRBJ2-2; 7 bases are a match to TRBD2. The CDR3 has 15 amino acids. V lost 5 bases and J lost 4; bases outside the gene matches: 7. CDR1 is SNHLY and CDR2 is FYNNEI in the germline V gene. CDR3 coding DNA: TGTGCCAGCAGTTGGGCTAGCGGAACCACCGGGGAGCTGTTTTTT. Translation: CASSWASGTTGELFF. The full variable domain, rest sourced from reference TRBV2 and TRBJ2-2, is EPEVTQTPSHQVTQMGQEVILRCVPISNHLYFYWYRQILGQKVEFLVSFYNNEISEKSEIFDDQFSVERPDGSNFTLKIRSTKLEDSAMYFCASSWASGTTGELFFGEGSRLTVL.